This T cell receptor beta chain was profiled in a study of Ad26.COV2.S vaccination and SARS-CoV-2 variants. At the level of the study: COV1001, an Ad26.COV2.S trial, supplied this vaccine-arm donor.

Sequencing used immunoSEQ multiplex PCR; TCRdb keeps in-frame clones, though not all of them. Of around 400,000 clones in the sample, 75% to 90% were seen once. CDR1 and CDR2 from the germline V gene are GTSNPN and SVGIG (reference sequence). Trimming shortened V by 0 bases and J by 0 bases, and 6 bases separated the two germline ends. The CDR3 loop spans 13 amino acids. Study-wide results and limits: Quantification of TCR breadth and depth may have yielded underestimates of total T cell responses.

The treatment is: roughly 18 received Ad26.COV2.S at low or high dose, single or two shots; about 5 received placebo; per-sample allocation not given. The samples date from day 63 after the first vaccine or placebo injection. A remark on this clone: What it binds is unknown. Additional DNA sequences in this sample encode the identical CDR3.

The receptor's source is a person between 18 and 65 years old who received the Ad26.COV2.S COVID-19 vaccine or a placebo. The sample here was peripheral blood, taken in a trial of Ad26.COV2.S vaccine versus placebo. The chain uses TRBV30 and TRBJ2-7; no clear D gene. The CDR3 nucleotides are TGTGCCTGGAGTGTCGGCGGCTCCTACGAGCAGTACTTC. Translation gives CAWSVGGSYEQYF. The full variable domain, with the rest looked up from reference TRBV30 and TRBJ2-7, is SQTIHQWPATLVQPVGSPLSLECTVEGTSNPNLYWYRQAAGRGLQLLFYSVGIGQISSEVPQNLSASRPQDRQFILSSKKLLLSDSGFYLCAWSVGGSYEQYFGPGTRLTVT.